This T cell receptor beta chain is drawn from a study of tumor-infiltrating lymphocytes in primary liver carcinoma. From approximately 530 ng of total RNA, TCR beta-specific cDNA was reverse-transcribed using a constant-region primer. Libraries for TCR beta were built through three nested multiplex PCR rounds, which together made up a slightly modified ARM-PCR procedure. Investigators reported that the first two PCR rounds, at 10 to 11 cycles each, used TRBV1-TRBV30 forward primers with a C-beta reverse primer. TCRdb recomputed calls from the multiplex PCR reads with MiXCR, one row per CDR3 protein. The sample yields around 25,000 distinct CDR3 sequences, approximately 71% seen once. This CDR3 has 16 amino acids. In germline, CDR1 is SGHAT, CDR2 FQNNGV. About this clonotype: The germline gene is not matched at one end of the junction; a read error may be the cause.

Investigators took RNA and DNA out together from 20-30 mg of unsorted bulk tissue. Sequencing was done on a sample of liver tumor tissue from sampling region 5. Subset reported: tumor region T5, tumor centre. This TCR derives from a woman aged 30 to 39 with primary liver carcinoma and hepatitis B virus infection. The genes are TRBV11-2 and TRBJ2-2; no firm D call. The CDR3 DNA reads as TGTGCTAGCAGCATAGCTGGGTTCGCGAACACAGGGGAGCTGTTTTTT. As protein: CASSIAGFANTGELFF.